The source of this T cell receptor beta chain is a study of CD8+ T cells in alopecia areata (dated by TCRdb to 2016 to 2018). Regarding the study in general: Treated patients were enrolled in an open-label pilot trial of oral tofacitinib, 5 to 10 mg twice daily, for moderate-to-severe alopecia areata. The study used high-throughput TCRbeta sequencing to examine T cell clonal expansion in alopecia areata, in both the C3H/HeJ mouse model and human patients. In treated patients, disease severity was measured using the SALT score, which gives the percentage of scalp surface area affected. Scalp clonality was compared among normal scalp (n=4), patchy alopecia areata scalp (n=8), and alopecia totalis/universalis scalp (n=8). Human TCRbeta sequencing covered scalp tissue and sorted CD4+ and CD8+ peripheral blood T cells from patchy and totalis/universalis alopecia areata patients and healthy controls. Patients on tofacitinib were biopsied at baseline and after 4 and 24 weeks of treatment, and several of the patients also had a later scalp biopsy. Tofacitinib was administered for 6 to 18 months, and 6 months of follow-up off drug were then conducted to assess delayed response and recurrence. RNA was extracted with the PAXgene miRNA kit for fixed scalp, the miRNeasy kit for PBMCs, and the RNeasy kit for mouse skin. Amplification of TCRbeta CDR3 regions was done by immunoSEQ multiplex PCR using 35 Vbeta forward primers and 13 Jbeta reverse primers.

What the research found in general, with its limitations: Lesional scalp, especially in alopecia totalis/universalis, showed higher clonality and more expanded CD8+ clones than normal scalp, suggesting antigenic drive. Many expanded lesional clones were found to persist in scalp and blood during tofacitinib treatment, and relapse after treatment cessation may be partly explained by this persistence. Shared TCR sequences between patients were less evident than in mice, which may be partly attributable to HLA diversity in the patient population. Unlike mouse skin, which is dominated by gammadelta T cells, normal human skin has resident alphabeta T cells that are also sequenced, and this complicates analysis of the scalp TCR repertoire. The treated cohort was small, with a single nonresponder, so links between baseline CD8+ expansion and response need larger studies. Scalp clonality and the number of expanded CD8+ clones among the top 100 scalp clones were significantly decreased by tofacitinib.

Notes on this clone: The clone's antigen remains unknown. Per-nucleotide qualities are absent, and no much larger clonotype sits a single base away.

The germline V gene sets CDR1 to SGDLS and CDR2 to YYNGEE. The CDR3, cysteine through phenylalanine, is 16 amino acids long. Of all the DNA, just the CDR3 is kept, 48 bases in frame from base 1. From V the trimming removes 3 bases and from J it removes 7 bases, while the gene matches leave 11 bases of the junction unaccounted for. Libraries were constructed by the immunoSEQ multiplex PCR assay. For TCR sequencing, RNA was extracted from every sample and reverse transcribed into cDNA to serve as template. SuperScript III was used for first-strand cDNA synthesis, primed with a 2:1 mix of oligo-dT and random hexamers. Amplification bias was assessed with a synthetic immune receptor repertoire, and residual bias was removed computationally. Regarding the original processing steps: After raw reads were preprocessed to remove errors, the CDR3 was defined following IMGT conventions as running from the conserved cysteine to phenylalanine. Clonality was computed by normalizing Shannon entropy by log2 of the number of productive unique TCRs and subtracting the result from 1. Whether scalp clones were CD4 or CD8 was inferred by matching scalp TCRbeta sequences against CD4 and CD8 repertoires sorted from blood. Imported from immuneACCESS, the table was reduced by TCRdb to in-frame sequences with V and J called. These copies leave out some clones; in studies compared against another copy, an unresolved V gene accounts for under half, and the cause of the remainder is not known. V and J calls and clone size are copied from that table; D and trimming were computed from the DNA. In this sample the table shows about 180,000 clones, 40% to 65% of which occur a single time. Of the sample, roughly 9.1% falls within the top ten clones.

This sample's treatment or condition label indicates: oral pan-JAK inhibitor, 5-10 mg twice daily. From alopecia areata patients, peripheral blood was collected along with lesional scalp punch biopsies. After PBMCs were isolated by density centrifugation and stained for CD3, CD4 and CD8, a FACSAria was used to sort CD4+ and CD8+ T cells. The receptor chain draws on TRBV9 and TRBJ2-5; 11 nucleotides in the junction match TRBD2. The origin of this receptor is a human donor with alopecia areata. This specimen was CD8+ T cells sorted from blood, taken around week 53, from a patient treated with tofacitinib. The DNA is as follows: TGTGCCAGCAGCGCAGAGCTAGCGGGGGGCCGGGGGACCCAGTACTTC. This is translated as CASSAELAGGRGTQYF.